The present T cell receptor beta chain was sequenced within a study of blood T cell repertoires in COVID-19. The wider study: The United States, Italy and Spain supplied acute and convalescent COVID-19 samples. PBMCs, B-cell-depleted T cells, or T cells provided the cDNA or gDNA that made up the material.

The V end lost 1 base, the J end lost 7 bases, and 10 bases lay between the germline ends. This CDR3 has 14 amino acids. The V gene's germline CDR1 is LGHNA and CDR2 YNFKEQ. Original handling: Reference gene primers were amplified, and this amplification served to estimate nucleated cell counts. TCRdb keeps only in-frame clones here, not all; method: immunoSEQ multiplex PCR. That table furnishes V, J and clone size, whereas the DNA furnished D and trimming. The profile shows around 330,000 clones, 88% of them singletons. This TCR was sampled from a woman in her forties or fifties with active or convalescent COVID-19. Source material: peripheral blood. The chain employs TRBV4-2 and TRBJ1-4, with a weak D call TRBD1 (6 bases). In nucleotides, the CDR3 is TGTGCCAGCAGCCAAGGGGGGACACTTGAAAAACTGTTTTTT. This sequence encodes CASSQGGTLEKLFF.